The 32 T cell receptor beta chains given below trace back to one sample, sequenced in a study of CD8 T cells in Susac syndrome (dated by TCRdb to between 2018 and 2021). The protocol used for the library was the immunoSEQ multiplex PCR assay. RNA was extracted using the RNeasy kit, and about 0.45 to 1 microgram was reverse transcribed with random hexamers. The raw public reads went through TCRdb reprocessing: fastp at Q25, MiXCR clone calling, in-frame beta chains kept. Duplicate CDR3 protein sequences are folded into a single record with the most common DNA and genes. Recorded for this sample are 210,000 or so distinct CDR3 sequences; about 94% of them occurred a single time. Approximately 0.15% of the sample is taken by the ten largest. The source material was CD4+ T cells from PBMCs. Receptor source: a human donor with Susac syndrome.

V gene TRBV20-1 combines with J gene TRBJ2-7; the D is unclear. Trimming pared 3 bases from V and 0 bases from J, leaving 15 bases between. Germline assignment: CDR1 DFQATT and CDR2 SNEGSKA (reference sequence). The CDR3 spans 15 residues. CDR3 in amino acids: CSARGGLLGSYEQYF. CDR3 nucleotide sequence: TGCAGTGCTAGGGGCGGTTTGCTCGGCTCCTACGAGCAGTACTTC.

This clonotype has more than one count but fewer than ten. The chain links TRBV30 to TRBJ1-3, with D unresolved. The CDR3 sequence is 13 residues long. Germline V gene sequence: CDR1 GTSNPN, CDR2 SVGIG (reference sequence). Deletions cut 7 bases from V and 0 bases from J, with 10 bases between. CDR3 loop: CAFAANSGNTIYF. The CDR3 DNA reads TGTGCCTTTGCGGCCAACTCTGGAAACACCATATATTTT.

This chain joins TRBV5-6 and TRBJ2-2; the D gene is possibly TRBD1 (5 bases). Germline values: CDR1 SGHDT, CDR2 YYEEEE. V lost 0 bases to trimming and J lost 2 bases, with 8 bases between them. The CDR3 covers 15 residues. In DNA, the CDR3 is TGTGCCAGCAGCTTGGATAGGGGAAACACCGGGGAGCTGTTTTTT. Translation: CASSLDRGNTGELFF.

The CDR3 sequence: CSARTSGGGYEQYF. The CDR3 DNA reads as TGCAGCGCTCGGACTAGCGGGGGTGGATACGAGCAGTACTTC. V is TRBV29-1 and J is TRBJ2-7; 13 positions match TRBD2. With V trimmed by 7 bases and J by 4 bases, 7 bases remained unmatched. There are 14 residues in the CDR3. Germline V lookup: CDR1 SQVTM, CDR2 ANQGSEA.

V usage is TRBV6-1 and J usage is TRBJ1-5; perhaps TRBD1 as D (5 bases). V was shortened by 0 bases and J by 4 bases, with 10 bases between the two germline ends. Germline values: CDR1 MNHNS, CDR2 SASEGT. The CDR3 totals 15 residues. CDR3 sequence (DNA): TGTGCCAGCAGTGAAGCGGGGGGGACTAATCAGCCCCAGCATTTT. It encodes CASSEAGGTNQPQHF.

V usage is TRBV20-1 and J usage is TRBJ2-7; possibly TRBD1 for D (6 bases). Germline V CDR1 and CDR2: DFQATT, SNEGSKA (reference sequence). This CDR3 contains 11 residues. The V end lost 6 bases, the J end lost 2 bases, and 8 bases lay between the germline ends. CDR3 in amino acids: CSARTAYEQYF. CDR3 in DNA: TGCAGTGCCCGGACAGCCTACGAGCAGTACTTC.

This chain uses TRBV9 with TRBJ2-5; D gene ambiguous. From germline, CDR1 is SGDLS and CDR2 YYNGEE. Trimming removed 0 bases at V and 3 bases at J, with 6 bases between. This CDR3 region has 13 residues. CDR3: CASSVGLEETQYF. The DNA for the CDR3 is TGTGCCAGCAGCGTAGGGTTGGAAGAGACCCAGTACTTC.

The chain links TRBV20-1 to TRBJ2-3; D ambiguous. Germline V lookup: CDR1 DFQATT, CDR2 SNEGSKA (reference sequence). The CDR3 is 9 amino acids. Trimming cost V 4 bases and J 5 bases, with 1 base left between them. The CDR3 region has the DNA TGCAGTGCTAAAGATACGCAGTATTTT. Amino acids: CSAKDTQYF.

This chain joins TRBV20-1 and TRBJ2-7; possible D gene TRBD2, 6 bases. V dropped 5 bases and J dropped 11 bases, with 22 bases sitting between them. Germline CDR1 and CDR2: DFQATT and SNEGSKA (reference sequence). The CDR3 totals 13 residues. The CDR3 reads CSASRVSGTVKYF. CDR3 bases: TGCAGTGCTTCCCGAGTATCCGGGACTGTAAAGTACTTC.

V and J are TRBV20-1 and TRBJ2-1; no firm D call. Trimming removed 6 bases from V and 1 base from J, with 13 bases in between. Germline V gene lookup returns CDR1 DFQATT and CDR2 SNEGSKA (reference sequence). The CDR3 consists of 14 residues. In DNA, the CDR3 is TGCAGTGCCGAAACCAAAGGGTCCTACAATGAGCAGTTCTTC. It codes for CSAETKGSYNEQFF.

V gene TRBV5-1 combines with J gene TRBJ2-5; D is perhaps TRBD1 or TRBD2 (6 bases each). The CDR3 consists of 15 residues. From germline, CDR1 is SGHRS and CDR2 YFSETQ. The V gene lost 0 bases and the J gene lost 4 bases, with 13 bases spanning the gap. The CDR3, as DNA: TGCGCCAGCAGCTTGGCCGGGGGCGCGGGAGAGACCCAGTACTTC. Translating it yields CASSLAGGAGETQYF. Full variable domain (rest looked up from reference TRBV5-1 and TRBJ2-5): KAGVTQTPRYLIKTRGQQVTLSCSPISGHRSVSWYQQTPGQGLQFLFEYFSETQRNKGNFPGRFSGRQFSNSRSEMNVSTLELGDSALYLCASSLAGGAGETQYFGPGTRLLVL.

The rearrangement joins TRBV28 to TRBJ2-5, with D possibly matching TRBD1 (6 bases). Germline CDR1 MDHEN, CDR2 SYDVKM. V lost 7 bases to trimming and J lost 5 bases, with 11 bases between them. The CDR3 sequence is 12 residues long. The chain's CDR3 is CASTGQGETQYF. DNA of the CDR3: TGTGCCAGCACAGGCCAGGGGGAGACCCAGTACTTC.

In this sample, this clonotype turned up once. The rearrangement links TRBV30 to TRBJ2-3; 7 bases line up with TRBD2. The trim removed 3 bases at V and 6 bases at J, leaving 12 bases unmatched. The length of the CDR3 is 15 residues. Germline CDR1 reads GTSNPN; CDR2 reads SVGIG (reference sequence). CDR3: CAWSRGGERSDTQYF. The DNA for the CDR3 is TGTGCCTGGAGCCGGGGAGGGGAGAGGTCGGATACGCAGTATTTT.

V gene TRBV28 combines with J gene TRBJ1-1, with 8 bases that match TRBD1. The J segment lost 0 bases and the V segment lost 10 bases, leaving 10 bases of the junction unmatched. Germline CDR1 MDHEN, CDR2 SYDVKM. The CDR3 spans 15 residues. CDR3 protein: CATADRGKMNTEAFF. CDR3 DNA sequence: TGTGCCACTGCCGACAGGGGCAAAATGAACACTGAAGCTTTCTTT.

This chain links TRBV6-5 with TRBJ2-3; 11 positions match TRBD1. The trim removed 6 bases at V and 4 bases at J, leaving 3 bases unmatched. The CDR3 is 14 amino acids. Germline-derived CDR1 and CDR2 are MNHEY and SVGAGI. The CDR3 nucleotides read TGTGCCAGCAGCCAGGACAGGGGGCCAGATACGCAGTATTTT. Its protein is CASSQDRGPDTQYF.

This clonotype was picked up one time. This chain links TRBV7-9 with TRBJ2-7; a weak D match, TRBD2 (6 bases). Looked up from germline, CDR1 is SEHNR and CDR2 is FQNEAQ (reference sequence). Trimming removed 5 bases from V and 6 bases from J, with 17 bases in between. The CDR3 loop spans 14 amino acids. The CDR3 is CASSDPGLKSEQYF. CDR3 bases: TGTGCCAGCAGCGACCCGGGACTCAAGAGCGAGCAGTACTTC.

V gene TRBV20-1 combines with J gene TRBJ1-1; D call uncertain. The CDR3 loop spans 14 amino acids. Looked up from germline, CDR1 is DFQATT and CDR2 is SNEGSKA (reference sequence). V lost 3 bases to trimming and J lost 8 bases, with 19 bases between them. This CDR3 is CSASGQVPGPEAFF. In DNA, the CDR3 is TGCAGTGCTAGTGGGCAGGTGCCTGGGCCGGAAGCTTTCTTT.

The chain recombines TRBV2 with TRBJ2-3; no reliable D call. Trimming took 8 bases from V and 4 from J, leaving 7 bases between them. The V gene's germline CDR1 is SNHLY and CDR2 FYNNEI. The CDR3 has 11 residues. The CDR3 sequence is CASEDPDTQYF. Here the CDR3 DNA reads TGTGCCAGCGAGGATCCAGATACGCAGTATTTT.

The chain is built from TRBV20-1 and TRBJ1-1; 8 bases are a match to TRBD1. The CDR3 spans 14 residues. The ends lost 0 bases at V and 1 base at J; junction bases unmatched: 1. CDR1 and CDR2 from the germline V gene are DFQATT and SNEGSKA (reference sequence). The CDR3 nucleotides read TGCAGTGCTAGAGATCAGGGGGCGAACACTGAAGCTTTCTTT. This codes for CSARDQGANTEAFF.

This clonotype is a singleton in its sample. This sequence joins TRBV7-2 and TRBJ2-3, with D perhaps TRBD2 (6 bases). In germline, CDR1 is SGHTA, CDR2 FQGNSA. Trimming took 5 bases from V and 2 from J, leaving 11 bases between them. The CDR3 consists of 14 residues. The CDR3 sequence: CASSVSGYTDTQYF. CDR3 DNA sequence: TGTGCCAGCAGCGTTAGCGGATACACAGATACGCAGTATTTT.

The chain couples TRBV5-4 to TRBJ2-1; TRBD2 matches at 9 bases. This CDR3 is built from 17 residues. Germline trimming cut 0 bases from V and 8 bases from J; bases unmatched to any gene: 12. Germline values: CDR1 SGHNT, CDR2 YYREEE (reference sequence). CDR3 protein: CASSLGGGGGGIYEQFF. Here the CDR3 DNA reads TGTGCCAGCAGCTTGGGAGGAGGCGGGGGGGGAATCTATGAGCAGTTCTTC.

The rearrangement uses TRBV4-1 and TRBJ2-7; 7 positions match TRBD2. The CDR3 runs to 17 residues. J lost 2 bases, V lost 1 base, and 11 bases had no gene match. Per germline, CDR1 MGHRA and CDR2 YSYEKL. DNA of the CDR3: TGCGCCAGCAGCCAAGCGTTCTCGGGGGGTGTGACCTACGAGCAGTACTTC. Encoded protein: CASSQAFSGGVTYEQYF.

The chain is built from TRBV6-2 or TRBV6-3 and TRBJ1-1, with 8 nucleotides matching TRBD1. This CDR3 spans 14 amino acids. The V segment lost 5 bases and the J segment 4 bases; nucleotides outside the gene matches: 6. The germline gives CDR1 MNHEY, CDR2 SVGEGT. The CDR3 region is CASSKITGGTEAFF. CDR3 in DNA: TGTGCCAGCAGTAAGATTACAGGGGGCACTGAAGCTTTCTTT.

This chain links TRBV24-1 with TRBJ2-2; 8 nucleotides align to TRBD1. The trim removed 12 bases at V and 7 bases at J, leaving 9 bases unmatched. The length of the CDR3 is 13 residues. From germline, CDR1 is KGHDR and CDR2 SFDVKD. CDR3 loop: CASQGARVGELFF. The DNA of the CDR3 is TGTGCCTCGCAGGGGGCGCGGGTCGGGGAGCTGTTTTTT.

CDR3 residues: CASSVGGDSYEQYF. The CDR3 DNA reads as TGTGCCAGCAGCGTAGGGGGGGACTCCTACGAGCAGTACTTC. The rearrangement links TRBV9 to TRBJ2-7, with D possibly being TRBD2 (6 bases). V dropped 0 bases and J dropped 0 bases, with 7 bases sitting between them. CDR3 size: 14 residues. CDR1 is SGDLS and CDR2 is YYNGEE in the germline V gene.

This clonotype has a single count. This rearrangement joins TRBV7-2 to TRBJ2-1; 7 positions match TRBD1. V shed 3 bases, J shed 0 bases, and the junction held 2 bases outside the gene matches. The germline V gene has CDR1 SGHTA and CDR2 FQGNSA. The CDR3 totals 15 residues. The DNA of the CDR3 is TGTGCCAGCAGCTTTGACAGGGTCTCCTACAATGAGCAGTTCTTC. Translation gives CASSFDRVSYNEQFF.

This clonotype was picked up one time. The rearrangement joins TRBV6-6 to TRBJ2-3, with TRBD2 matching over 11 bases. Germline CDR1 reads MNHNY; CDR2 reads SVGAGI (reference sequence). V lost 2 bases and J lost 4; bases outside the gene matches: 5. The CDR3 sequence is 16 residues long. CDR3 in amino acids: CASSYGDSGGADTQYF. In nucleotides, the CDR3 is TGTGCCAGCAGTTACGGCGATAGCGGGGGGGCAGATACGCAGTATTTT.

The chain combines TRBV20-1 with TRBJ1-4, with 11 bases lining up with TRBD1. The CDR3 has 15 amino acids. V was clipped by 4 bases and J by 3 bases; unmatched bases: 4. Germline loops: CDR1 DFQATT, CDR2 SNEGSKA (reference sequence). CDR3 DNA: TGCAGTGCTATAGGGACAGGGGGGGCTAATGAAAAACTGTTTTTT. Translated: CSAIGTGGANEKLFF.

The CDR3 here is CASSQDQSYGYTF. The CDR3 DNA sequence: TGTGCCAGCAGCCAAGACCAGAGCTATGGCTACACCTTC. The chain employs TRBV14 and TRBJ1-2, with unresolved D. This CDR3 comprises 13 residues. Germline lookup yields CDR1 SGHDN and CDR2 FVKESK. V lost 0 bases, J lost 4 bases, and 6 bases lay in between.

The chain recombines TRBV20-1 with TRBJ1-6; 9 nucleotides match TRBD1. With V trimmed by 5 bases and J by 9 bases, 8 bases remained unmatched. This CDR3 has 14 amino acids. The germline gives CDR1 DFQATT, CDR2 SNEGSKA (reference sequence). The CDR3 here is CSAGRTGASSPLHF. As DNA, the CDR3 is TGCAGTGCTGGAAGGACAGGGGCATCTTCACCCCTCCACTTT.

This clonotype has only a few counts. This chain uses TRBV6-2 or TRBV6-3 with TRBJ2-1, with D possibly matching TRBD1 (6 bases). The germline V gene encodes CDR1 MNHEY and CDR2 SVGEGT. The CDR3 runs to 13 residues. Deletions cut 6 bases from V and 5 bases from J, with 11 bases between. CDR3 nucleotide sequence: TGTGCCAGCAGGGGACAAGTAAACAATGAGCAGTTCTTC. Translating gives CASRGQVNNEQFF.

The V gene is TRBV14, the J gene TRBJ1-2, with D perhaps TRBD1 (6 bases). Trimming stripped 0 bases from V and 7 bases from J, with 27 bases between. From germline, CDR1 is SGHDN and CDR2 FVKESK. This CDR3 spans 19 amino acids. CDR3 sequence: CASSQDWGPGAGASSGYTF. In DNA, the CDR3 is TGTGCCAGCAGCCAAGATTGGGGACCGGGAGCAGGGGCCTCGTCTGGCTACACCTTC.